This record looks at one T cell receptor beta chain sequence and its context. CDR1 LGHDT and CDR2 YNNKEL come from the germline V gene (reference sequence). V lost 1 base, J lost 6 bases, and 4 bases stayed unmatched. This CDR3 contains 16 residues. Time point here: persistent/refractory GD, antithyroid drugs over 5 years with positive TRAb. The TCR library was made from RNA extracted from PBMCs. The sample is drawn from a study of regulatory T cells in long-lasting Graves disease. For TCR beta, libraries came from iRepertoire HTBI primers and Arm-PCR of CDR3 regions. TCRdb fed the multiplex PCR reads into MiXCR, producing one record per CDR3 protein. The profile shows roughly 400,000 distinct CDR3 sequences, around 20% of them singletons.

The receptor comes from a female donor with Graves disease. This specimen was peripheral blood mononuclear cells (PBMCs), taken when the disease was refractory, from a patient treated with antithyroid drugs. V and J are TRBV3-1 and TRBJ2-2; the match to TRBD2 covers 11 bases. CDR3 residues: CASSQAGLAGPGELFF. The CDR3 DNA reads TGTGCCAGCAGCCAAGCTGGACTAGCGGGTCCCGGGGAGCTGTTTTTT. Combining the CDR3 with reference TRBV3-1 and TRBJ2-2 gives the whole variable domain DTAVSQTPKYLVTQMGNDKSIKCEQNLGHDTMYWYKQDSKKFLKIMFSYNNKELIINETVPNRFSPKSPDKAHLNLHINSLELGDSAVYFCASSQAGLAGPGELFFGEGSRLTVL.